These 23 T cell receptor beta chains were sequenced from one sample in a study of blood T cell repertoires in COVID-19. Clones were read by immunoSEQ multiplex PCR, and TCRdb kept only the in-frame ones, dropping some. The repertoire holds about 180,000 clones, with around 90% as singletons. The sample was peripheral blood. The origin of the receptors is a man between 60 and 75 years old with COVID-19, enrolled during active disease.

The CDR3 protein is CASSLIPAAGEQYF. The CDR3 DNA reads TGCGCCAGCAGCTTGATACCCGCAGCGGGGGAGCAGTACTTC. The V gene is TRBV5-1, the J gene TRBJ2-7, with TRBD2 identical over 7 bases. Trimming at V came to 1 base and at J to 7 bases, leaving 8 bases not matched to a gene. Looked up from germline, CDR1 is SGHRS and CDR2 is YFSETQ. CDR3 length: 14 amino acids.

J is TRBJ1-4 and V is TRBV12-3 or TRBV12-4; D remains unclear. The CDR3 sequence is 12 residues long. V gave up 4 bases and J gave up 10 bases, with 10 bases separating them. Here the CDR3 DNA reads TGTGCCAGCAGTTCCAATGAGGGAAAACTGTTTTTT. It encodes CASSSNEGKLFF.

V is TRBV4-1 and J is TRBJ1-5; D gene uncertain. Trimming stripped 1 base from V and 0 bases from J, with 16 bases between. Looked up from germline, CDR1 is MGHRA and CDR2 is YSYEKL. This CDR3 contains 18 residues. The CDR3 is CASSQGESFPDSNQPQHF. The CDR3 coding sequence is TGCGCCAGCAGCCAAGGGGAGTCATTCCCGGATAGCAATCAGCCCCAGCATTTT.

The chain combines TRBV7-9 with TRBJ1-4; TRBD1 might be the D (6 bases). The CDR3 is 13 residues long. Germline assignment: CDR1 SEHNR and CDR2 FQNEAQ (reference sequence). Trimming stripped 6 bases from V and 3 bases from J, with 8 bases between. The CDR3 DNA follows: TGTGCCAGCAGTGGACAGTCTAATGAAAAACTGTTTTTT. Translated: CASSGQSNEKLFF.

V gene TRBV2 combines with J gene TRBJ1-6; D gene ambiguous. Germline CDR1 reads SNHLY; CDR2 reads FYNNEI. This CDR3 spans 15 amino acids. Trimming cost V 4 bases and J 10 bases, with 17 bases left between them. The CDR3 DNA follows: TGTGCCAGCAGTGTGGAGGGTATCGGGCACTCACCCCTCCACTTT. This gives the protein CASSVEGIGHSPLHF.

This chain connects TRBV6-1 to TRBJ1-1; D not certain. CDR1 is MNHNS, CDR2 SASEGT, per germline. The CDR3 is 14 amino acids. The V end was cut by 2 bases, the J end by 5 bases, with 12 bases between. This chain's CDR3 is CASSEWEGRTEAFF. The CDR3, as DNA: TGTGCCAGCAGTGAATGGGAAGGGAGAACTGAAGCTTTCTTT.

The genes are TRBV10-3 and TRBJ2-7; 8 positions match TRBD2. CDR3 size: 14 residues. V trimming: 5 bases; J trimming: 5 bases; junction bases outside the gene matches: 8. Germline V gene sequence: CDR1 ENHRY, CDR2 SYGVKD. The CDR3 sequence: CAISPGLVTDEQYF. For the CDR3, the DNA is TGTGCCATCAGTCCGGGACTAGTAACCGACGAGCAGTACTTC.

This clone was seen many times. This chain joins TRBV19 and TRBJ1-1; no firm D call. V dropped 4 bases and J dropped 5 bases, with 14 bases sitting between them. Per germline, CDR1 LNHDA and CDR2 SQIVND (reference sequence). The CDR3 extends over 14 amino acids. CDR3 amino acids: CASSSGVMVTEAFF. The CDR3 nucleotides are TGTGCCAGTAGTAGCGGGGTTATGGTGACTGAAGCTTTCTTT.

CDR3 amino acids: CATSDSAGGPYEQYF. In DNA form, the CDR3 reads TGTGCCACCAGTGACTCAGCGGGGGGCCCCTACGAGCAGTACTTC. V usage is TRBV24-1 and J usage is TRBJ2-7, with 9 bases matching TRBD2. V was pared by 4 bases and J by 2 bases, with 5 bases of the junction left unmatched. This CDR3 is built from 15 residues. Per the germline V gene, CDR1 is KGHDR and CDR2 is SFDVKD.

This clone has only a few counts. V and J are TRBV25-1 and TRBJ1-5; D perhaps matches TRBD1 (6 bases). The germline V gene has CDR1 MGHDK and CDR2 SYGVNS. This CDR3 has 15 amino acids. Trimming pared 6 bases from V and 4 bases from J, leaving 16 bases between. CDR3: CASSPGAGANQPQHF. The CDR3, as DNA: TGTGCCAGCAGCCCCGGGGCAGGGGCGAATCAGCCCCAGCATTTT.

This chain joins TRBV7-2 and TRBJ2-5; 7 nucleotides match TRBD2. Germline CDR1 reads SGHTA; CDR2 reads FQGNSA. V was pared by 3 bases and J by 2 bases, with 3 bases of the junction left unmatched. CDR3 length: 14 amino acids. The CDR3 sequence is CASSFGGGQETQYF. Written as DNA, the CDR3 is TGTGCCAGCAGCTTTGGGGGGGGACAAGAGACCCAGTACTTC.

This chain's CDR3 is CASSHLAGATDTQYF. CDR3 in DNA: TGTGCCAGCAGCCATCTAGCGGGAGCTACGGATACGCAGTATTTT. J is TRBJ2-3 and V is TRBV3-1 (or the pseudogene TRBV3-2); the match to TRBD2 covers 10 bases. Per germline, CDR1 LGHDT and CDR2 YNNKEL (reference sequence). This CDR3 contains 15 residues. The V and J ends lost 3 bases and 6 bases, in that order; junction bases with no gene match: 6.

The J gene is TRBJ2-1, the V gene TRBV24-1; possibly TRBD2 for D (6 bases). Trimming pared 0 bases from V and 5 bases from J, leaving 7 bases between. The germline V gene encodes CDR1 KGHDR and CDR2 SFDVKD. The length of the CDR3 is 14 residues. CDR3 DNA sequence: TGTGCCACCAGTGATTTGCGGGGGAACAATGAGCAGTTCTTC. Its translation: CATSDLRGNNEQFF.

The rearrangement uses TRBV6-4 and TRBJ1-2, with D possibly being TRBD1 (6 bases). The germline V and J ends were trimmed by 0 bases and 3 bases, with 14 bases remaining between them. CDR1 is MRHNA and CDR2 is SNTAGT in the germline V gene. The CDR3 has 16 amino acids. In nucleotides, the CDR3 is TGTGCCAGCAGTGACTCGAATCGGGGGGGCGACTATGGCTACACCTTC. Translated, it gives CASSDSNRGGDYGYTF.

V usage is TRBV7-2 and J usage is TRBJ1-1, with D tentatively TRBD1 (6 bases). V gave up 4 bases and J gave up 5 bases, with 17 bases separating them. Germline V lookup: CDR1 SGHTA, CDR2 FQGNSA. There are 15 residues in the CDR3. The chain's CDR3 is CASSSEQGIGTEAFF. CDR3 DNA sequence: TGTGCCAGCAGCTCAGAACAGGGTATAGGGACTGAAGCTTTCTTT. The whole variable domain, remainder taken from reference TRBV7-2 and TRBJ1-1, is GAGVSQSPSNKVTEKGKDVELRCDPISGHTALYWYRQSLGQGLEFLIYFQGNSAPDKSGLPSDRFSAERTGGSVSTLTIQRTQQEDSAVYLCASSSEQGIGTEAFFGQGTRLTVV.

This clone was seen a few times. The rearrangement links TRBV29-1 to TRBJ1-2; D perhaps matches TRBD1 (6 bases). This CDR3 contains 14 residues. Germline loops: CDR1 SQVTM, CDR2 ANQGSEA. V shed 1 base and J shed 0 bases, with 9 bases lying between them. This CDR3 is CSVEGQGSNYGYTF. The CDR3 DNA is TGCAGCGTTGAAGGGCAGGGGTCTAACTATGGCTACACCTTC.

The rearrangement joins TRBV27 to TRBJ1-2, with 7 bases that match TRBD1. Germline loops: CDR1 MNHEY, CDR2 SMNVEV (reference sequence). The trim removed 5 bases at V and 8 bases at J, leaving 14 bases unmatched. The CDR3 is 15 residues long. The CDR3: CASSTRTGQRRGYTF. The CDR3 coding sequence is TGTGCCAGCAGTACCCGGACAGGCCAGAGAAGGGGCTACACCTTC.

The chain couples TRBV2 to TRBJ1-1; D might be TRBD1 (6 bases). Trimming left V 5 bases short and J 6 bases short, with 10 bases between. This CDR3 region has 12 residues. Germline V CDR1 and CDR2: SNHLY, FYNNEI. The CDR3 protein is CASSPGQSEAFF. Here the CDR3 DNA reads TGTGCCAGCAGTCCTGGACAGTCTGAAGCTTTCTTT.

The chain links TRBV4-1 to TRBJ2-5; possible D gene TRBD1, 6 bases. In germline, CDR1 is MGHRA, CDR2 YSYEKL. The CDR3 is 15 amino acids. The V gene lost 2 bases and the J gene lost 0 bases, with 10 bases spanning the gap. The CDR3 loop is CASSQKTGHQETQYF. In DNA, the CDR3 is TGCGCCAGCAGCCAAAAGACAGGCCACCAAGAGACCCAGTACTTC.

This sequence joins TRBV29-1 and TRBJ2-1, with a tentative D call TRBD1 (5 bases). Germline V gives CDR1 SQVTM, CDR2 ANQGSEA. Trimming removed 5 bases from V and 7 bases from J, with 15 bases in between. CDR3 length equals 13 residues. The CDR3 sequence: CSVKGGPGNEQFF. Here the CDR3 DNA reads TGCAGCGTTAAAGGTGGGCCAGGGAATGAGCAGTTCTTC.

This clone appeared a single time. In DNA, the CDR3 is TGTGCCAGCAGCTTAGATGCAGGGCCTCAGCCCCAGCATTTT. This gives the protein CASSLDAGPQPQHF. The V gene is TRBV7-2, the J gene TRBJ1-5; D possibly corresponds to TRBD1 (5 bases). The CDR3 extends over 14 amino acids. Trimming removed 1 base at V and 6 bases at J, with 10 bases between. Germline V CDR1 and CDR2: SGHTA, FQGNSA. The full variable domain, its missing parts supplied by reference TRBV7-2 and TRBJ1-5, is GAGVSQSPSNKVTEKGKDVELRCDPISGHTALYWYRQSLGQGLEFLIYFQGNSAPDKSGLPSDRFSAERTGGSVSTLTIQRTQQEDSAVYLCASSLDAGPQPQHFGDGTRLSIL.

This rearrangement joins TRBV3-1 (or the pseudogene TRBV3-2) to TRBJ1-1, with TRBD1 as a possible D gene (6 bases). The V end lost 3 bases, the J end lost 4 bases, and 9 bases lay between the germline ends. From germline, CDR1 is LGHDT and CDR2 YNNKEL (reference sequence). The CDR3 is 13 residues long. The CDR3 coding sequence is TGTGCCAGCAGCCAGCAGGGGATCACTGAAGCTTTCTTT. It codes for CASSQQGITEAFF.

This clone was recorded once. This rearrangement joins TRBV11-3 to TRBJ2-1; tentatively, D is TRBD1 (6 bases). The CDR3 spans 12 residues. Germline V gene sequence: CDR1 SGHNT, CDR2 YENEEA. V lost 3 bases, J lost 11 bases, and 11 bases lay in between. The CDR3 region has the DNA TGTGCCAGCAGCTTTCAGGGACAAAAGCAGTTCTTC. This translates into CASSFQGQKQFF.